These T cell receptor beta chains were read from a single sample in a study of shared clonotypes between healthy human individuals. TCRdb's copy holds only in-frame clones and misses some; the assay was immunoSEQ multiplex PCR. Of over a million clones listed, 96% were seen once; the top ten hold about 1.2%. Sequenced: naive CD4+ T cells sorted from blood. These receptors were obtained from a man aged 25 to 40 in good health. The CDR3 runs from the conserved cysteine through the conserved F or W. The D gene is left open where the match is weak. A row's size may be missing; if present it is once, few, many or a size class.

NA	TRBV6-1	13	NA	TRBJ2-7	CASSEPGRYEQYF	TGTGCCAGCAGTGAGCCAGGGCGGTACGAGCAGTACTTC
NA	TRBV7-8	14	NA	TRBJ2-7	CASSYQLGVGEQYF	TGTGCCAGCAGCTACCAACTAGGCGTGGGCGAGCAGTACTTC
NA	TRBV27	16	NA	TRBJ2-7	CASSLSIGTGNYEQYF	TGTGCCAGCAGTTTATCGATCGGAACGGGGAACTACGAGCAGTACTTC
TRBD2	TRBV5-1	15	NA	TRBJ2-3	CASSDLSGRGDTQYF	TGCGCCAGCAGCGACCTTAGCGGGAGAGGTGATACGCAGTATTTT
NA	TRBV10-1	12	NA	TRBJ2-3	CASGTTGGTQYF	TGCGCCAGCGGGACGACGGGTGGTACGCAGTATTTT
NA	TRBV19	13	NA	TRBJ2-5	CASTFRGGKTQYF	TGTGCCAGCACTTTTAGGGGGGGGAAGACCCAGTACTTC
TRBD2	TRBV5-1	16	NA	TRBJ2-2	CASSSLAGTNTGELFF	TGCGCCAGCAGCTCACTAGCGGGAACGAACACCGGGGAGCTGTTTTTT
TRBD1	TRBV15	16	NA	TRBJ2-3	CATSRLTGGSTDTQYF	TGTGCCACCAGCAGGTTGACAGGGGGCAGCACAGATACGCAGTATTTT
TRBD2	TRBV29-1	14	NA	TRBJ2-2	CSVRRAGENGELFF	TGCAGCGTTAGAAGAGCGGGAGAGAACGGGGAGCTGTTTTTT
TRBD2	TRBV5-4	15	once	TRBJ2-1	CASSLVAGVLNEQFF	TGTGCCAGCAGCTTGGTAGCGGGAGTTCTAAATGAGCAGTTCTTC
TRBD1	TRBV7-7	15	once	TRBJ2-1	CASSIGTGVYNEQFF	TGTGCTAGCAGCATCGGGACAGGGGTCTACAATGAGCAGTTCTTC
NA	TRBV29-1	14	NA	TRBJ1-4	CSVLKAETNEKLFF	TGCAGCGTCCTAAAGGCGGAGACTAATGAAAAACTGTTTTTT
TRBD2	TRBV19	14	NA	TRBJ2-1	CASSRGLAGIEQFF	TGTGCCAGTAGTCGCGGACTAGCGGGAATTGAGCAGTTCTTC
NA	TRBV6-5	14	NA	TRBJ1-2	CASSRTDGSYGYTF	TGTGCCAGCAGCCGCACGGATGGAAGCTATGGCTACACCTTC
TRBD2	TRBV5-8	14	NA	TRBJ2-7	CASSLGGLASEQYF	TGTGCCAGCAGCTTGGGGGGACTAGCGAGCGAGCAGTACTTC
NA	TRBV7-9	15	NA	TRBJ2-5	CASSLGLRNEETQYF	TGTGCCAGCAGCTTAGGGCTCAGGAACGAAGAGACCCAGTACTTC
NA	TRBV9	12	NA	TRBJ2-3	CASSRSGDTQYF	TGTGCCAGCAGCAGGAGCGGAGATACGCAGTATTTT
NA	TRBV2	16	NA	TRBJ1-5	CASSEDRSYSNQPQHF	TGTGCCAGCAGTGAGGACAGAAGTTATAGCAATCAGCCCCAGCATTTT
NA	TRBV14	13	once	TRBJ1-5	CASSQEVDQPQHF	TGTGCCAGCAGCCAAGAGGTCGATCAGCCCCAGCATTTT
TRBD1	TRBV5-4	16	NA	TRBJ1-6	CASSLAGTGTNSPLHF	TGTGCCAGCAGCTTGGCCGGGACAGGGACGAATTCACCCCTCCACTTT
NA	TRBV20-1	11	NA	TRBJ1-1	CSARLNTEAFF	TGCAGTGCTCGATTGAACACTGAAGCTTTCTTT
NA	TRBV28	15	once	TRBJ2-5	CASSLTALYQETQYF	TGTGCCAGCAGCCTGACGGCCTTGTACCAAGAGACCCAGTACTTC
NA	TRBV7-8	14	NA	TRBJ1-2	CASSFAGQSYGYTF	TGTGCCAGCAGCTTCGCCGGACAGTCCTATGGCTACACCTTC
TRBD2	TRBV11-2	15	NA	TRBJ2-1	CASSLIAASGTEQFF	TGTGCCAGCAGCCTCATAGCGGCTAGCGGGACAGAGCAGTTCTTC
NA	TRBV6-5	14	NA	TRBJ1-1	CASSYVTGSTEAFF	TGTGCCAGCAGTTACGTTACAGGGAGTACTGAAGCTTTCTTT
TRBD1	TRBV14	17	NA	TRBJ2-3	CASSQDRRGLRTDTQYF	TGTGCCAGCAGCCAAGATCGCAGGGGGCTGAGGACAGATACGCAGTATTTT
NA	TRBV12-5	17	NA	TRBJ1-2	CASGLPPAQGSPYGYTF	TGTGCTAGTGGTTTGCCCCCCGCACAGGGAAGCCCGTATGGCTACACCTTC
NA	TRBV5-1	15	NA	TRBJ2-3	CASSVVSTGTDTQYF	TGCGCCAGCAGCGTCGTCTCCACAGGCACAGATACGCAGTATTTT
NA	TRBV18	12	NA	TRBJ2-7	CASSSYSYEQYF	TGTGCCAGCTCATCCTACTCCTACGAGCAGTACTTC
NA	TRBV7-9	14	NA	TRBJ2-7	CASSPPGPSYEQYF	TGTGCCAGCAGCCCTCCGGGACCCTCCTACGAGCAGTACTTC
TRBD2	TRBV19	14	NA	TRBJ2-7	CASSVLAGAYEQYF	TGTGCCAGTAGTGTATTAGCGGGAGCCTACGAGCAGTACTTC
NA	TRBV29-1	13	NA	TRBJ2-2	CSVGPAGTGELFF	TGCAGCGTGGGACCCGCAGGGACCGGGGAGCTGTTTTTT
NA	TRBV10-3	13	NA	TRBJ2-7	CAISESTLYEQYF	TGTGCCATCAGTGAGTCGACCCTCTACGAGCAGTACTTC
NA	TRBV19	15	NA	TRBJ1-3	CASSAGPISGNTIYF	TGTGCCAGTAGTGCGGGACCGATCTCTGGAAACACCATATATTTT
NA	TRBV21-1	15	NA	TRBJ2-5	CASSKATGGLETQYF	TGTGCCAGCAGCAAAGCTACAGGGGGCCTAGAGACCCAGTACTTC
TRBD2	TRBV30	12	NA	TRBJ2-7	CARASGSYEQYF	TGTGCCCGGGCTAGCGGTTCCTACGAGCAGTACTTC
TRBD1	TRBV27	16	NA	TRBJ2-2	CASRPGTGLLTGELFF	TGTGCCAGCAGACCCGGGACAGGGCTTTTGACCGGGGAGCTGTTTTTT
NA	TRBV25-1	13	NA	TRBJ2-7	CASSEGGQYEQYF	TGTGCCAGCAGTGAAGGCGGGCAGTACGAGCAGTACTTC
TRBD1	TRBV14	15	NA	TRBJ2-7	CASSQVHRGSYEQYF	TGTGCCAGCAGCCAAGTACACAGGGGCTCCTACGAGCAGTACTTC
NA	TRBV14	12	NA	TRBJ2-3	CASSPGRVSQYF	TGTGCCAGCAGTCCGGGGCGAGTGAGTCAGTATTTT
NA	TRBV18	14	NA	TRBJ1-1	CASKVGGGSTEAFF	TGTGCCAGCAAGGTTGGAGGGGGGAGCACTGAAGCTTTCTTT
NA	TRBV5-1	16	NA	TRBJ2-3	CASSLSFATLTDTQYF	TGCGCCAGCAGCTTGTCTTTCGCGACCCTCACAGATACGCAGTATTTT
TRBD2	TRBV7-8	18	NA	TRBJ2-7	CASSLISMRTSGTYEQYF	TGTGCCAGCAGCTTAATCTCGATGAGGACTAGCGGGACCTACGAGCAGTACTTC
NA	TRBV7-8	14	NA	TRBJ2-3	CASSEGGRTDTQYF	TGTGCCAGCAGCGAGGGGGGCCGCACAGATACGCAGTATTTT
NA	TRBV7-8	15	once	TRBJ2-5	CASSYLSGRGETQYF	TGTGCCAGCAGCTACCTGAGTGGTAGGGGGGAGACCCAGTACTTC
NA	TRBV18	16	NA	TRBJ2-5	CASSSQLQGDGETQYF	TGTGCCAGCTCATCGCAATTACAGGGTGACGGGGAGACCCAGTACTTC
NA	TRBV29-1	13	NA	TRBJ2-2	CSVSGRMAGELFF	TGCAGCGTTTCCGGGAGAATGGCCGGGGAGCTGTTTTTT